These 17 T cell receptor beta chains were all obtained from the same sample, sequenced in a study of identical twins. TCRdb re-called the 5' RACE reads through MiXCR, storing one row per CDR3 protein. Seen here are some 20,000 distinct CDR3 sequences, approximately 71% observed once, and the top ten hold 5% to 7%. The sample comprised memory (CD45RO+) T cells sorted from blood. The receptors stem from a woman in her late teens or twenties in good health. This table probably holds off-target reads from a library built for another chain.

The chain couples TRBV2 to TRBJ2-3; D possibly corresponds to TRBD2 (6 bases). V shed 7 bases and J shed 5 bases, with 16 bases lying between them. Germline CDR1 and CDR2: SNHLY and FYNNEI. The CDR3 runs 14 residues. This CDR3 is CASIGRGVKDTQYF. Here the CDR3 DNA reads TGTGCCAGCATCGGGCGGGGAGTGAAAGATACGCAGTATTTT.

This rearrangement joins TRBV28 to TRBJ1-2; D call uncertain. The CDR3 has 13 amino acids. Germline CDR1 reads MDHEN; CDR2 reads SYDVKM. Trimming took 2 bases from V and 0 from J, leaving 4 bases between them. CDR3 DNA: TGTGCCAGCAGTTTACCCGCTAACTATGGCTACACCTTC. It yields the protein CASSLPANYGYTF.

The rearrangement joins TRBV24-1 to TRBJ1-4, with D unresolved. The V end was cut by 5 bases, the J end by 12 bases, with 12 bases between. Germline-derived CDR1 and CDR2 are KGHDR and SFDVKD. The CDR3 has 12 amino acids. In nucleotides, the CDR3 is TGTGCCACCAGTGCCTGGGGAAGCCAACTGTTTTTT. It codes for CATSAWGSQLFF.

This chain joins TRBV7-1 and TRBJ2-3; 9 bases fit TRBD2. TRBV7-1 is marked as an open reading frame, function uncertain. The length of the CDR3 is 15 residues. V shed 3 bases and J 6 bases; nucleotides not matched to a gene: 7. This CDR3 reads CASSSLSGRTDTQYF. The CDR3, as DNA: TGTGCCAGCAGCTCTCTTAGCGGGAGAACCGATACGCAGTATTTT.

This clonotype appeared a few times. V gene TRBV27 combines with J gene TRBJ2-1, with TRBD2 as a possible D gene (7 bases). Germline CDR1 and CDR2: MNHEY and SMNVEV (reference sequence). V lost 3 bases and J 5 bases, leaving 11 bases between the germline ends. CDR3 length equals 14 residues. The CDR3 sequence is CASSFRGRDNEQFF. The CDR3 nucleotides read TGTGCCAGCAGTTTTAGGGGGAGGGACAATGAGCAGTTCTTC.

This clonotype was picked up a small number of times. The chain couples TRBV11-2 to TRBJ2-2; the D is unclear. Germline assignment: CDR1 SGHAT and CDR2 FQNNGV. This CDR3 spans 16 amino acids. Between the trimmed V and J ends, which lost 5 bases and 3 bases, there was a span of 16 bases. The CDR3 here is CASSPTRGWDTGELFF. CDR3 nucleotides: TGTGCCAGCAGCCCCACAAGAGGCTGGGACACCGGGGAGCTGTTTTTT.

The gene calls are TRBV20-1 and TRBJ2-4; D is unresolved. With 5 bases removed from V and 1 base from J, the gap between germline ends came to 12 bases. The CDR3 is 14 residues long. Looked up from germline, CDR1 is DFQATT and CDR2 is SNEGSKA (reference sequence). The CDR3 DNA reads as TGCAGTGCTCCGGGTCCTGGGGCCAAAAACATTCAGTACTTC. Protein: CSAPGPGAKNIQYF.

This clonotype has more than one count but fewer than ten. This sequence joins TRBV20-1 and TRBJ1-1, with D unclear. With 0 bases removed from V and 1 base from J, the gap between germline ends came to 15 bases. Germline V lookup: CDR1 DFQATT, CDR2 SNEGSKA (reference sequence). The CDR3 runs 16 residues. The CDR3 sequence: CSARDRRQAGNTEAFF. CDR3 nucleotide sequence: TGCAGTGCTAGAGATAGGAGGCAGGCGGGGAACACTGAAGCTTTCTTT.

The gene calls are TRBV30 and TRBJ2-3; 7 bases match TRBD2. The V gene's germline CDR1 is GTSNPN and CDR2 SVGIG (reference sequence). The CDR3 extends over 13 amino acids. After removal of 0 bases from V and 6 bases from J, the junction contained 3 bases not matched to a gene. The CDR3 protein is CAWSVREKDTQYF. CDR3 in DNA: TGTGCCTGGAGTGTGCGGGAGAAGGATACGCAGTATTTT. The variable domain in full, with the rest retrieved from reference TRBV30 and TRBJ2-3, is SQTIHQWPATLVQPVGSPLSLECTVEGTSNPNLYWYRQAAGRGLQLLFYSVGIGQISSEVPQNLSASRPQDRQFILSSKKLLLSDSGFYLCAWSVREKDTQYFGPGTRLTVL.

This clonotype was found a few times. V gene TRBV7-6 combines with J gene TRBJ2-7; no clear D gene. Germline-derived CDR1 and CDR2 are SGHVS and FNYEAQ. Trimming left V 2 bases short and J 7 bases short, with 12 bases between. This CDR3 has 13 residues. The chain's CDR3 is CASSLKLEGEQYF. CDR3 sequence (DNA): TGTGCCAGCAGCTTAAAACTTGAAGGGGAGCAGTACTTC. Full variable domain (rest looked up from reference TRBV7-6 and TRBJ2-7): GAGVSQSPRYKVTKRGQDVALRCDPISGHVSLYWYRQALGQGPEFLTYFNYEAQQDKSGLPNDRFSAERPEGSISTLTIQRTEQRDSAMYRCASSLKLEGEQYFGPGTRLTVT.

The chain links TRBV6-2 or TRBV6-3 to TRBJ2-5; 8 positions match TRBD2. The germline CDR1 and CDR2 sequences are MNHEY and SVGEGT. The CDR3 extends over 13 amino acids. Trimming removed 5 bases from V and 7 bases from J; junction bases left unmatched: 6. The CDR3 DNA reads TGTGCCAGCAGTGTCGGGGGGGGCACGACCCAGTACTTC. Translating gives CASSVGGGTTQYF.

The gene calls are TRBV3-1 and TRBJ2-3; TRBD2 aligns across 9 bases. With V trimmed by 4 bases and J by 4 bases, 9 bases remained unmatched. This CDR3 has 16 residues. CDR1 LGHDT and CDR2 YNNKEL come from the germline V gene (reference sequence). The CDR3 sequence: CASSPSGNPGADTQYF. The CDR3 DNA sequence: TGTGCCAGCAGCCCTAGCGGGAATCCTGGCGCAGATACGCAGTATTTT.

V is TRBV5-1 and J is TRBJ2-7, with D possibly matching TRBD2 (6 bases). The germline V gene has CDR1 SGHRS and CDR2 YFSETQ. Between the trimmed V and J ends, which lost 0 bases and 7 bases, there was a span of 14 bases. There are 14 residues in the CDR3. The CDR3 reads CASSLDPVAGEQYF. The CDR3 DNA sequence: TGCGCCAGCAGCTTGGATCCGGTCGCGGGAGAGCAGTACTTC.

This clonotype was counted only a few times. The chain couples TRBV11-2 to TRBJ2-7; no reliable D call. The CDR3 totals 15 residues. V lost 6 bases and J lost 3, with 18 bases in between. Germline-derived CDR1 and CDR2 are SGHAT and FQNNGV. The CDR3 sequence: CASSPLGSASYEQYF. The CDR3 nucleotides are TGTGCCAGCAGTCCTTTGGGTTCGGCCAGCTACGAGCAGTACTTC.

This clonotype was recorded a few times. The genes are TRBV29-1 and TRBJ2-7; D may match TRBD1 or TRBD2 (5 bases each). V was shortened by 7 bases and J by 7 bases, with 20 bases between the two germline ends. CDR3 length: 13 residues. Germline V lookup: CDR1 SQVTM, CDR2 ANQGSEA. The CDR3: CSAGVQASGEQYF. The CDR3 DNA reads as TGCAGCGCTGGGGTACAGGCTTCGGGAGAGCAGTACTTC.

The V gene is TRBV29-1, the J gene TRBJ2-7; D gene unclear. V was pared by 4 bases and J by 3 bases, with 13 bases between. The CDR3 loop spans 13 amino acids. From germline, CDR1 is SQVTM and CDR2 ANQGSEA. This chain's CDR3 is CSVGSQPGYEQYF. Written as DNA, the CDR3 is TGCAGCGTTGGATCTCAACCCGGCTACGAGCAGTACTTC.

This clonotype showed up just a few times. The chain links TRBV6-1 to TRBJ2-5, with a possible D match to TRBD2 (5 bases). Trimming stripped 3 bases from V and 4 bases from J, with 12 bases between. Germline assignment: CDR1 MNHNS and CDR2 SASEGT. CDR3 length equals 14 residues. The CDR3 protein is CASSDVRVRETQYF. The CDR3 coding sequence is TGTGCCAGCAGTGATGTGAGGGTTCGAGAGACCCAGTACTTC.